The 10 T cell receptor beta chains reported below all come from one sample, sequenced in a study of CD8 T cells in ankylosing spondylitis. Study-wide results and limits: What seemed typical of ankylosing spondylitis blood was a TCR beta motif built from about eight highly homologous variants.

Their antigens are not known. TCRdb ran MiXCR on the 5' RACE reads and lists one entry per CDR3 protein. The sample lists about 840,000 distinct CDR3 sequences, about an eighth seen once, with more than 0.5% in the top ten. Specimen: blood, either unsorted or a sorted T cell fraction (not recorded which). All receptors derive from a male donor with ankylosing spondylitis.

This clonotype was seen repeatedly, ten times or more. The chain carries TRBV10-3 and TRBJ1-5; 7 positions match TRBD1. Germline assignment: CDR1 ENHRY and CDR2 SYGVKD. The ends lost 6 bases at V and 6 bases at J; junction bases unmatched: 5. This CDR3 comprises 13 residues. In DNA, the CDR3 is TGTGCCATCAGGGCCGACAGGGTTCAGCCCCAGCATTTT. Translating gives CAIRADRVQPQHF.

The chain couples TRBV5-4 to TRBJ2-3; tentatively, D is TRBD1 (5 bases). V was cut by 4 bases and J by 0 bases, with 12 bases left in between. CDR1 is SGHNT and CDR2 is YYREEE in the germline V gene (reference sequence). The CDR3 is made up of 15 amino acids. The CDR3 region is CASSPSAGSTDTQYF. The DNA for the CDR3 is TGTGCCAGCAGCCCGTCGGCAGGGAGCACAGATACGCAGTATTTT.

This clonotype has just a few counts. This sequence joins TRBV6-1 and TRBJ2-7; the D call may be TRBD1 or TRBD2 (5 bases each). The CDR3 covers 16 residues. Looked up from germline, CDR1 is MNHNS and CDR2 is SASEGT. Trimming cost V 3 bases and J 1 base, with 16 bases left between them. The CDR3 region is CASSDWTGTRSYEQYF. The CDR3 bases are TGTGCCAGCAGTGACTGGACCGGGACCCGATCCTACGAGCAGTACTTC.

The chain carries TRBV10-3 and TRBJ2-7; 7 bases fit TRBD1. V lost 2 bases to trimming and J lost 6 bases; unmatched junction nucleotides: 7. This CDR3 is 14 amino acids long. Germline CDR1 ENHRY, CDR2 SYGVKD. CDR3 nucleotide sequence: TGTGCCATCAGTGAGCCGGAGACAGGGACCGAGCAGTACTTC. Its translation: CAISEPETGTEQYF.

This clonotype was found many times. The gene calls are TRBV20-1 and TRBJ2-7, with D possibly TRBD2 on 6 matching bases. The CDR3 covers 14 residues. V was pared by 1 base and J by 0 bases, with 10 bases between. Germline assignment: CDR1 DFQATT and CDR2 SNEGSKA (reference sequence). This CDR3 reads CSARVRGPSYEQYF. CDR3 nucleotides: TGCAGTGCTAGAGTGCGGGGTCCCTCCTACGAGCAGTACTTC.

Regarding this clonotype: A junction end diverges from the germline sequence, so it may reflect a read error. This chain connects TRBV7-6 to TRBJ2-1; no reliable D call. This CDR3 has 16 amino acids. CDR1 SGHVS and CDR2 FNYEAQ come from the germline V gene. The CDR3, as DNA: TGTGCCAACAGCCTCGGGCCCGGAGCGTCCTACAATGAGCAGTTCTTC. It translates to CANSLGPGASYNEQFF.

The rearrangement links TRBV12-3 or TRBV12-4 to TRBJ2-3; TRBD1 aligns across 7 bases. This CDR3 has 16 residues. J was trimmed by 2 bases and V by 6 bases; bases with no gene match: 11. CDR3 region: CASRQKTGRNTDTQYF. The CDR3 region has the DNA TGTGCCAGCAGGCAAAAGACAGGGAGAAACACAGATACGCAGTATTTT.

V gene TRBV10-3 combines with J gene TRBJ1-1; TRBD1 agrees at 8 bases. The CDR3 has 15 amino acids. Germline V lookup: CDR1 ENHRY, CDR2 SYGVKD. V was pared by 3 bases and J by 5 bases, with 8 bases of the junction left unmatched. CDR3 DNA sequence: TGTGCCATCAGTGACTCCCGGACAGGGCGGACTGAAGCTTTCTTT. Translation gives CAISDSRTGRTEAFF.

The sample holds many counts of this clonotype. V usage is TRBV12-3 or TRBV12-4 and J usage is TRBJ1-2, with no clear D. The V end lost 5 bases, the J end lost 4 bases, and 11 bases lay between the germline ends. This CDR3 spans 13 amino acids. The CDR3 bases are TGTGCCAGCAGTCGGACGGAGGCCTATGGCTACACCTTC. It yields the protein CASSRTEAYGYTF.

This clonotype came up many times. The chain has TRBV18 and TRBJ1-5; D not resolved. V lost 2 bases, J lost 1 base, and 3 bases lay in between. Per germline, CDR1 KGHSH and CDR2 LQKENI. The CDR3 sequence is 13 residues long. CDR3: CASSPGSNQPQHF. The CDR3 bases are TGTGCCAGCTCACCAGGCAGCAATCAGCCCCAGCATTTT.